This T cell receptor (beta chain) appears in the sequencing data of a study of lung T cells in sarcoidosis with Löfgren's syndrome. Study-wide results and caveats: Multiple Löfgren's syndrome patients reportedly shared TRAV12-1 and TRBV2 CDR3 motifs, suggesting public CD4+ TCRs. In alpha-beta pairs, TRAV12-1 favored TRBV2, and their CDR3s were homologous. Löfgren's syndrome patients reportedly showed greatest TRAV12-1 and TRBV2 expansion versus controls.

TCRdb recomputed calls from the reads with MiXCR, one row per CDR3 protein. The sample has tens of thousands of distinct CDR3 sequences; over 20% are singletons. This clonotype has more than one count but fewer than ten. The target antigen is unknown. The CDR3 totals 14 residues. Trimming left V 0 bases short and J 4 bases short, with 9 bases between. This TCR came from a human donor with sarcoidosis (Löfgren's syndrome or another form), or a control subject (not recorded which). Sequencing was carried out using CD4+ T cells from PBMCs. The chain joins TRBV12-3 or TRBV12-4 to TRBJ2-5; D might be TRBD2 (6 bases). The CDR3 nucleotides are TGTGCCAGCAGTTTAGCGGGGGGTGGAGAGACCCAGTACTTC. It yields the protein CASSLAGGGETQYF.